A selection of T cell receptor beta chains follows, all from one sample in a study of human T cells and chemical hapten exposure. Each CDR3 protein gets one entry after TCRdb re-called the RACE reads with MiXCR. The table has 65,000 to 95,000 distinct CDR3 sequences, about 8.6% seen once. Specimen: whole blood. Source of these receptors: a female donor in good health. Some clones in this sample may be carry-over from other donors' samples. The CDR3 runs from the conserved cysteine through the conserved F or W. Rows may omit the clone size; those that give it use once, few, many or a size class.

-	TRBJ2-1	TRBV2	CASSLSGAVYNEQFF
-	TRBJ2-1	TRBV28	CASSLDTFNNEQFF
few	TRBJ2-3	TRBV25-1	CASRTGAGSDTQYF
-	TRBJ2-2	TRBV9	CASSVRNRAGELFF
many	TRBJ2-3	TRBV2	CASSEERLAGGTDTQYF
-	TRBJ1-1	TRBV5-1	CASSLTGGSVNTEAFF
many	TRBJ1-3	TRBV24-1	CATSDTGAGNTIYF
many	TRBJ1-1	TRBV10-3	CAISPLGGMNTEAFF
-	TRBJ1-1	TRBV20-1	CSNKRDMVSTEAFF
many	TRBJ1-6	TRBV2	CASSENGPVRSPLHF
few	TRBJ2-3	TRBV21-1	CASGTNFCTDTQYF
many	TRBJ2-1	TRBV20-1	CSATDQGGGEQFF
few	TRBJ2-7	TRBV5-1	CASSWATGSYEQYF
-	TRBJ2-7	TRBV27	CASSWGYSYEQYF
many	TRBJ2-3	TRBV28	CASVGLDTDTQYF
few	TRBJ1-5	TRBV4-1	CASSTRGYSNQPQHF
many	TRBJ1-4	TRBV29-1	CSVGNEKLFF
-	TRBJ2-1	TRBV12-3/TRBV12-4	CASSLSESSYNEQFF
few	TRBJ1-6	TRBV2	CASRRQDSYNSPLHF
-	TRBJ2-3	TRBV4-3	CASSQEGLATDTQYF
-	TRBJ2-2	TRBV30	CAWNARDTGELFF
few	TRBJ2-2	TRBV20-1	CSASQRNTGELFF
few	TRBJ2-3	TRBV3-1	CASSPMGGPSDTQYF
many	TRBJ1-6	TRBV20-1	CSARGGRAPLHF
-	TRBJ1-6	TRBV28	CASTLPQNSPLHF
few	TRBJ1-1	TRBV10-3	CAISAGAQGTEAFF
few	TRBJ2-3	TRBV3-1	CASSQRDGTDTQYF
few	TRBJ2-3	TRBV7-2	CASSLGVGGRGLYTQYF
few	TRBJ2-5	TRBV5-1	CASSLGQEKYF
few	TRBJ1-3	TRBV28	CASSPRQESGNTIYF
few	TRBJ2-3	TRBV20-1	CSAPLAGSTDTQYF
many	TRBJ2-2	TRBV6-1	CASRGLAGGPDTGELFF
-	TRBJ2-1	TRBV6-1	CASSGTSGGYNEQFF
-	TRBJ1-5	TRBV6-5	CASSYNTGAQPQHF
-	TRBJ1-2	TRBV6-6	CASSFRADPDGYTF
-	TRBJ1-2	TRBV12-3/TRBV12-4	CASSPSTGVDYGYTF
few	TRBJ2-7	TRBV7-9	CASSLVLAGDEQYF
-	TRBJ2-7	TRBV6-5	CASSSPRREQYF
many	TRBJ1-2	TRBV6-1	CASSEWDVGYGYTF
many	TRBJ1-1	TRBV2	CASSGTGYEAFF
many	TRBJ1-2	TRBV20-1	CSASPGQGAYGYTF
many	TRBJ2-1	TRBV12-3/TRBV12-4	CASSPPPGGAVEQFF
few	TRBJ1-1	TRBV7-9	CASSTIEGGPGTEAFF
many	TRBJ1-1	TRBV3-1	CASSQTRTMNTEAFF
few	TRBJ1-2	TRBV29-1	CSVRDVDGYTF
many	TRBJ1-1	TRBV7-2	CASSLVTMHTEAFF
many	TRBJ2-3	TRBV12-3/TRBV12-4	CASSSGAGGPPSTDTQYF
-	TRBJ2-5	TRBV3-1	CASSPWKGIHQETQYF
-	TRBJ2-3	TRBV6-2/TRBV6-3	CASSFTLVLWRGSTDTQYF
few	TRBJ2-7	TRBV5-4	CASSPAGRNTYEQYF
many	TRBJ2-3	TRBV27	CASSLYRAATDTQYF
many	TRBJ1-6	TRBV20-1	CSASPWDSSSYNSPLHF
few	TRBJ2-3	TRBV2	CASMRGASTDTQYF
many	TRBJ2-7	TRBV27	CASTQTGLAGGSYEQYF
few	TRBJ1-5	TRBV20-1	CSARDGGGRGSNQPQHF